This TCR beta chain was retrieved from a study of control samples from healthy donors and cancer patients. Trimming took 7 bases from V and 10 from J; bases not matched to a gene: 11. CDR3 length: 13 amino acids. Produced via immunoSEQ multiplex PCR; TCRdb's table is partial and in-frame only. The sample has under 200,000 clones; just under 95% are singletons. This chain uses TRBV12-3 or TRBV12-4 with TRBJ1-1; 8 nucleotides align to TRBD1. The specimen was blood. This sequence was found in a woman aged 40-49 years in good health. CDR3 protein: CASTKGQGKAAFF. The CDR3 DNA reads TGTGCCAGCACCAAAGGACAGGGAAAGGCAGCTTTCTTT.